Listed below are T cell receptor beta chains from one sample, sequenced in a study of control samples from healthy donors and cancer patients. Clones were read by immunoSEQ multiplex PCR, and TCRdb kept only the in-frame ones, dropping some. This table has approximately 30,000 clones, roughly 94% appearing once. The source material was blood. The receptors derive from a man aged 55 to 70 in good health. CDR3s include the opening cysteine and the closing phenylalanine or tryptophan. Each record gives: V gene, D gene, J gene, CDR3 DNA, CDR3 protein. D genes are given only for firm matches.

>TRBV5-1|.|TRBJ2-1
TGCGCCAGCAGCTTGGAGGGGGGGGCCTCCAATGAGCAGTTCTTC
CASSLEGGASNEQFF
>TRBV28|TRBD1|TRBJ2-7
TGTGCCAGCAGCCGAACCGGGACAGGGGGCTACGAGCAGTACTTC
CASSRTGTGGYEQYF
>TRBV18|.|TRBJ1-1
TGTGCCAGCTCACCACTCACTCTCGGACAGACGAACACTGAAGCTTTCTTT
CASSPLTLGQTNTEAFF
>TRBV7-6|.|TRBJ1-3
TGTGCCAGCAGCTTACTGACAGCTGGAAACACCATATATTTT
CASSLLTAGNTIYF
>TRBV11-2|.|TRBJ2-7
TGTGCCAGCAGCTTAACCAGGGCCGACTCCTACGAGCAGTACTTC
CASSLTRADSYEQYF
>TRBV11-2|.|TRBJ1-2
TGTGCCAGCAGCTTAGAGGGGTTTGGGCAGTTTAACTATGGCTACACCTTC
CASSLEGFGQFNYGYTF
>TRBV6-2/TRBV6-3|.|TRBJ1-1
TGTGCCAGCAGCCGTCAAAGTAGCACTGAAGCTTTCTTT
CASSRQSSTEAFF
>TRBV19|.|TRBJ2-7
TGTGCCAGTAGTATTAAATACAGCTACGAGCAGTACTTC
CASSIKYSYEQYF
>TRBV18|.|TRBJ2-2
TGTGCCAGCTCATCTCAGCTAGACGGGGAGCTGTTTTTT
CASSSQLDGELFF
>TRBV5-1|.|TRBJ2-7
TGCGCCAGCAGCCCACGGGGCCTCTCCTACGAGCAGTACTTC
CASSPRGLSYEQYF
>TRBV7-9|TRBD2|TRBJ2-7
TGTGCCAGCAGGTCCAAAGACGGACTAGCGGGGTACGAGCAGTACTTC
CASRSKDGLAGYEQYF
>TRBV15|.|TRBJ2-7
TGTGCCACCAGCAGAGAACGGTTATACGAGCAGTACTTC
CATSRERLYEQYF
>TRBV30|.|TRBJ1-2
TGTGCCTGGGAATCGCGGGGAGGCTACACCTTC
CAWESRGGYTF
>TRBV4-3|.|TRBJ1-3
TGCGCCAGCAGCCGAGGGGCAGCTGGAAACACCATATATTTT
CASSRGAAGNTIYF